The clone carrying this T cell receptor beta chain was seen many times. The target antigen is unknown. This specimen belongs to a study of molecular identifiers for immune sequencing clone quantification. General study results and limits: Whereas clones above 20 RNA copies held under 1% of naive-cell molecules, they held over 98% of effector molecules.

The CDR3 spans 15 residues. With V trimmed by 4 bases and J by 5 bases, 7 bases remained unmatched. The V gene's germline CDR1 is SGHDT and CDR2 YYEEEE. TCRdb called the PCR reads again in MiXCR, with one record for every CDR3 protein. The sample comprises some 320,000 distinct CDR3 sequences, over 20% of which are singletons, and roughly 0.8% rests with the top ten. Researchers sorted naive CD8 T cells as cells that were CD8+CD4-CCR7+CD45RA+. The chain combines TRBV5-6 with TRBJ1-5, with TRBD1 identical over 9 bases. This TCR came from a human donor in good health. Some libraries in this study had Jurkat cell RNA spiked in. Input material: naive CD8+ T cells from blood, with Jurkat cell RNA spiked in. Documented subset: FACS-sorted CD8+CD4-CCR7+CD45RA+ naive T cells. The CDR3 DNA reads TGTGCCAGCAGCCCTGGGACAGGGCACGATCAGCCCCAGCATTTT. Translation gives CASSPGTGHDQPQHF.